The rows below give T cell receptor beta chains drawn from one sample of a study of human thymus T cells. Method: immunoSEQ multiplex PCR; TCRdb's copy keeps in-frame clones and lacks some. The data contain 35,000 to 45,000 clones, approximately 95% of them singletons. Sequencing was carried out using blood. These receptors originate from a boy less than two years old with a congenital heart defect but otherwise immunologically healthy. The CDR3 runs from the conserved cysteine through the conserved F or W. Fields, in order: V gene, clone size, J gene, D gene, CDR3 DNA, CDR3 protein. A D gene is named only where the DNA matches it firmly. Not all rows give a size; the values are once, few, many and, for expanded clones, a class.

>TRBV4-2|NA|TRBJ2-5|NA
TGTGCCAGCAGCCAAGATAGGGGTCAACCAGGGACCCAGTACTTC
CASSQDRGQPGTQYF
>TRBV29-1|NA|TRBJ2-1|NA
TGCAGCGTAACACAGGGAGATGAGCAGTTCTTC
CSVTQGDEQFF
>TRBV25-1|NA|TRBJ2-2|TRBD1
TGTGCCAGCAGTGACCCTAAGACAGGGGGCGCGGTCGGGGAGCTGTTTTTT
CASSDPKTGGAVGELFF
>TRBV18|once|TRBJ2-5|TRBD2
TGTGCCAGTTCACAACTAGCGGGAACACAAGAGACCCAGTACTTC
CASSQLAGTQETQYF
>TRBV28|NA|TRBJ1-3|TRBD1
TGTGCCAGCAGTTTAGGGACAGGAGGCGGCTCTGGAAACACCATATATTTT
CASSLGTGGGSGNTIYF
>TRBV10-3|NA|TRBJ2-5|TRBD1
TGTGCCATCAGTGTACAGGGGGCAGAGACCCAGTACTTC
CAISVQGAETQYF
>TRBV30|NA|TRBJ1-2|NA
TGTGCCTGGTACCCTTACTATGGCTACACCTTC
CAWYPYYGYTF
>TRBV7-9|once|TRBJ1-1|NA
TGTGCCAGCAGCTCCCCCGCCCAGACGAACACTGAAGCTTTCTTT
CASSSPAQTNTEAFF
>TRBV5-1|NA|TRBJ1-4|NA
TGCGCCAGCAGCTTGCTACAGGGAGACGGGGAAAAACTGTTTTTT
CASSLLQGDGEKLFF
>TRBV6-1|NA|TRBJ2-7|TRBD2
TGTGCCAGCAACAGCGGACTAGCGGGGGCCTACGAGCAGTACTTC
CASNSGLAGAYEQYF
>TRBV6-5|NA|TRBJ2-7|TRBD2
TGTGCCAGCAGCCAAACTAGCGGGGGCTACGAGCAGTACTTC
CASSQTSGGYEQYF
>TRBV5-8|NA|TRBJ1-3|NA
TGTGCCAGCAGCTTGGCCGGTGGGGAAGGGATCTCTGGAAACACCATATATTTT
CASSLAGGEGISGNTIYF